This T cell receptor beta chain was captured in a study of blood T cell repertoires in COVID-19. Study in general: Acute and convalescent COVID-19 specimens originated in the United States, Italy and Spain. PBMCs, B-cell-depleted T cells, or T cells provided the cDNA or gDNA that made up the material.

Seattle participants joined during active infection and were tracked over time. Original processing methods: Amplification of reference gene primers provided the estimated nucleated cell counts. Method: immunoSEQ multiplex PCR; TCRdb's copy keeps in-frame clones and lacks some. V, J and clone size are those of that table, while D and trimming were read from the DNA. This table has 300,000 to 350,000 clones, about 91% appearing once. V lost 0 bases and J lost 3; bases outside the gene matches: 1. This CDR3 comprises 16 residues. CDR1 is SGHVS, CDR2 FNYEAQ, per germline. The receptor was derived from a woman younger than 45 with COVID-19, enrolled during active disease. This chain uses TRBV7-6 with TRBJ2-5; 13 bases align to TRBD2. Specimen: peripheral blood. Here the CDR3 DNA reads TGTGCCAGCAGCTTAGCTGGACTAGCGGGGGAAGAGACCCAGTACTTC. Its translation is CASSLAGLAGEETQYF.